This T cell receptor (beta chain) was recovered during a study of Ad26.COV2.S vaccination and SARS-CoV-2 variants. Study-wide results and limits: Substantial breadth was reported for post-vaccination spike-specific CD8+ and CD4+ T cells. People given the vaccine had a wider spike-specific TCR breadth than placebo recipients did. Measurements of TCR breadth and depth may have given underestimates of the total T cell responses.

For this clone: As yet, its antigen is unknown.

V was trimmed by 0 bases and J by 6 bases, leaving 9 bases between them. Germline V CDR1 and CDR2: LNHNV, YYDKDF (reference sequence). The CDR3 loop spans 13 amino acids. Noted treatment: around 19 received Ad26.COV2.S at low or high dose, single or two shots; a few received placebo; per-sample allocation not given. Sample collection was performed on day 63 after the first vaccine or placebo injection. Built on an Ad26 vector, the vaccine expressed Wuhan-strain SARS-CoV-2 spike. Only in-frame clones appear in the TCRdb table, and some are missing; sequencing was by immunoSEQ multiplex PCR. The data hold about 500,000 clones, with 80% to 90% observed a single time.

This rearrangement joins TRBV15 to TRBJ2-7; D is unclear. The sequence was obtained from a person between 18 and 65 years old who received the Ad26.COV2.S COVID-19 vaccine or a placebo. The sample in question was peripheral blood, obtained in a trial of Ad26.COV2.S vaccine versus placebo. CDR3 DNA sequence: TGTGCCACCAGCAGAGATTGGGTCGGCGAGCAGTACTTC. Translation: CATSRDWVGEQYF.